This entry lists 2 T cell receptor beta chains sequenced from one sample in a study of long-term antiretroviral therapy in people with HIV. They ran version v3.0 of the immunoSEQ assay at survey level. Only in-frame clones appear in the TCRdb table, and some are missing; sequencing was by immunoSEQ multiplex PCR. The sample has 20,000 to 25,000 clones, approximately 89% seen once. Sequenced here: unsorted PBMCs, sampled just under 2.7 years after starting antiretroviral therapy. All receptors come from a woman between 50 and 59 years old with HIV.

The chain couples TRBV19 to TRBJ2-7, with 7 bases matching TRBD1. The V segment lost 4 bases and the J segment 5 bases; nucleotides outside the gene matches: 2. The CDR3 spans 12 residues. In germline, CDR1 is LNHDA, CDR2 SQIVND (reference sequence). The chain's CDR3 is CASSKTGDEQYF. CDR3 bases: TGTGCCAGTAGTAAAACAGGGGACGAGCAGTACTTC.

The V gene is TRBV28, the J gene TRBJ2-7; 9 positions match TRBD2. The CDR3 length is 14 residues. The trim removed 7 bases at V and 5 bases at J, leaving 9 bases unmatched. Germline lookup yields CDR1 MDHEN and CDR2 SYDVKM. In DNA, the CDR3 is TGTGCCAGCAACATAGCGGGAGATGGCAACGAGCAGTACTTC. It specifies CASNIAGDGNEQYF.